The rows below give T cell receptor beta chains drawn from one sample of a study of cytomegalovirus exposure and HLA in healthy donors. This table comes from immunoSEQ multiplex PCR, and its TCRdb copy is limited to in-frame clones, with some not included. The sample carries about 160,000 clones, about three quarters recorded once. Sequenced: PBMCs. The receptors stem from a woman aged 50 to 65 in good health and CMV-seropositive. The CDR3 runs from the conserved cysteine through the conserved F or W. A D gene is named only where the DNA matches it firmly. Clone size is stated in some rows and not others, as once, few, many or a class when expanded.

CDR3 protein	CDR3 DNA	clone size	D gene	V gene	J gene
CASSVGSVTDTQYF	TGTGCCAGCAGCGTAGGGAGCGTCACAGATACGCAGTATTTT	NA	NA	TRBV9	TRBJ2-3
CAFLRLRTGELFF	TGTGCCTTTCTTAGACTCAGAACCGGGGAGCTGTTTTTT	NA	NA	TRBV30	TRBJ2-2
CASSTGTAYGYTF	TGCGCCAGCAGTACCGGGACAGCCTATGGCTACACCTTC	NA	TRBD1	TRBV4-1	TRBJ1-2
CAWRGEGHTEAFF	TGTGCCTGGAGAGGGGAAGGGCACACTGAAGCTTTCTTT	NA	NA	TRBV30	TRBJ1-1
CASSRTQDRGYGYTF	TGTGCCAGCAGTCGAACCCAGGACAGGGGGTATGGCTACACCTTC	NA	TRBD1	TRBV7-9	TRBJ1-2
CASSPTPGQGYEQYF	TGTGCCAGCTCACCAACCCCGGGACAGGGCTACGAGCAGTACTTC	NA	TRBD1	TRBV18	TRBJ2-7
CASSQGAGGYETQYF	TGCGCCAGCAGCCAAGGCGCAGGGGGCTATGAGACCCAGTACTTC	NA	TRBD1	TRBV4-1	TRBJ2-5
CASSLAQQETQYF	TGTGCCAGCAGCTTGGCACAGCAAGAGACCCAGTACTTC	NA	NA	TRBV5-6	TRBJ2-5
CASSLDRRTDTQYF	TGTGCCAGCAGCTTGGACAGGCGCACAGATACGCAGTATTTT	NA	NA	TRBV5-4	TRBJ2-3
CATSRKITGGWETQYF	TGTGCCACCAGCAGAAAGATTACAGGGGGCTGGGAGACCCAGTACTTC	NA	TRBD1	TRBV15	TRBJ2-5
CASSRRTGVFEQYF	TGTGCCAGCAGTCGAAGGACAGGGGTTTTCGAGCAGTACTTC	NA	TRBD1	TRBV6-5	TRBJ2-7
CASSGGTSGRAAETQYF	TGTGCCAGCAGCGGGGGGACTAGCGGGAGGGCCGCAGAGACCCAGTACTTC	NA	TRBD2	TRBV9	TRBJ2-5
CAISAERRSPYEQYF	TGTGCCATCAGTGCGGAGAGAAGGAGTCCCTACGAGCAGTACTTC	once	NA	TRBV10-3	TRBJ2-7
CASSLVLRENYEQYF	TGTGCCAGCAGCTTAGTGTTGCGGGAGAACTACGAGCAGTACTTC	NA	TRBD2	TRBV7-8	TRBJ2-7
CASSSLAGQTDTQYF	TGCGCCAGCAGCTCGTTAGCGGGGCAGACAGATACGCAGTATTTT	NA	TRBD2	TRBV5-1	TRBJ2-3
CASSPTGANYNEQFF	TGTGCTAGCAGCCCTACAGGGGCAAATTACAATGAGCAGTTCTTC	NA	TRBD1	TRBV7-7	TRBJ2-1
CASGTFYEQYF	TGTGCCAGCGGGACTTTCTACGAGCAGTACTTC	NA	NA	TRBV11-2	TRBJ2-7
CASSPAGKGETQYF	TGTGCCAGCTCACCAGCAGGGAAGGGAGAGACCCAGTACTTC	NA	NA	TRBV18	TRBJ2-5
CASSPSGVIGNQPQHF	TGTGCCAGCTCACCATCAGGGGTTATCGGCAATCAGCCCCAGCATTTT	NA	NA	TRBV18	TRBJ1-5
CASSLERLAWETQYF	TGCGCCAGCAGCTTGGAGAGACTAGCTTGGGAGACCCAGTACTTC	NA	TRBD2	TRBV5-1	TRBJ2-5
CASSPGDRGSEKLFF	TGTGCCAGCAGTCCAGGGGACAGGGGGTCTGAAAAACTGTTTTTT	NA	TRBD1	TRBV27	TRBJ1-4
CASSGLTTSEQYF	TGTGCCAGCAGCGGCCTCACAACCTCCGAGCAGTACTTC	few	NA	TRBV9	TRBJ2-7
CASSHGQGAYEQYF	TGTGCCAGCAGCCACGGACAGGGGGCCTACGAGCAGTACTTC	NA	TRBD1	TRBV13	TRBJ2-7
CASSQEQGLNTEAFF	TGCGCCAGCAGCCAAGAGCAGGGGTTGAACACTGAAGCTTTCTTT	NA	NA	TRBV4-1	TRBJ1-1
CASSLPGATYEQYF	TGCGCCAGCAGCTTACCAGGGGCAACCTACGAGCAGTACTTC	NA	NA	TRBV5-1	TRBJ2-7
CASSSGVGVYEQYF	TGCGCCAGCAGCTCAGGGGTAGGTGTCTACGAGCAGTACTTC	NA	NA	TRBV5-1	TRBJ2-7
CASSLSGPAQGIFTEAFF	TGTGCCAGCAGTTTATCGGGCCCCGCCCAGGGGATTTTCACTGAAGCTTTCTTT	once	NA	TRBV27	TRBJ1-1
CASSWETEQYF	TGTGCCAGCAGTTGGGAGACCGAGCAGTACTTC	NA	NA	TRBV6-5	TRBJ2-7
CASSLGLLRDNEQFF	TGTGCCAGCAGCTTAGGGCTCTTGAGGGACAATGAGCAGTTCTTC	few	NA	TRBV7-9	TRBJ2-1
CASSTRGSYEQYF	TGTGCCAGCAGCACGCGGGGTTCCTACGAGCAGTACTTC	NA	NA	TRBV11-3	TRBJ2-7
CASSLARRYSKGEQYF	TGTGCCAGCAGCTTAGCGCGGAGGTATAGCAAGGGCGAGCAGTACTTC	NA	NA	TRBV7-8	TRBJ2-7
CASTGRPYEQFF	TGTGCCAGCACAGGGCGTCCGTATGAGCAGTTCTTC	NA	NA	TRBV2	TRBJ2-1
CASSGTGDPETQYF	TGTGCCAGCAGCGGGACAGGGGATCCGGAGACCCAGTACTTC	NA	TRBD1	TRBV11-3	TRBJ2-5
CASSPAGGAGYGYTF	TGTGCCAGTAGTCCCGCTGGGGGCGCCGGCTATGGCTACACCTTC	NA	NA	TRBV19	TRBJ1-2
CASSLNPSDYNEQFF	TGTGCCAGCAGCTTAAATCCCAGCGATTACAATGAGCAGTTCTTC	once	NA	TRBV7-9	TRBJ2-1
CASRFDGGGSEKLFF	TGTGCCAGCAGGTTCGATGGAGGGGGCAGTGAAAAACTGTTTTTT	once	TRBD1	TRBV2	TRBJ1-4
CASSQGLGGYGYTF	TGCGCCAGCAGCCAAGGCCTCGGCGGCTATGGCTACACCTTC	NA	NA	TRBV4-3	TRBJ1-2
CASSLARRSSYNEQFF	TGTGCCAGCAGCTTGGCACGCCGGAGCTCCTACAATGAGCAGTTCTTC	NA	NA	TRBV5-6	TRBJ2-1
CASSGIAGGPQETQYF	TGTGCCAGCAGTGGTATAGCGGGAGGGCCCCAAGAGACCCAGTACTTC	NA	TRBD2	TRBV2	TRBJ2-5
CASSPLAGQPQHF	TGTGCCAGCAGTCCCCTAGCCGGACAGCCCCAGCATTTT	NA	NA	TRBV6-5	TRBJ1-5
CASSELSGYVQPQHF	TGTGCCAGCAGTGAACTATCAGGGTACGTTCAGCCCCAGCATTTT	NA	NA	TRBV6-1	TRBJ1-5
CASSLGSGGLQETQYF	TGCGCCAGCAGCTTGGGGAGCGGGGGACTACAAGAGACCCAGTACTTC	NA	TRBD2	TRBV5-1	TRBJ2-5
CAWSAIGERNYGYTF	TGCGCCTGGAGTGCTATCGGGGAGAGGAACTATGGCTACACCTTC	NA	NA	TRBV30	TRBJ1-2
CASSQLRLAGGLPLTDTQYF	TGCGCCAGCAGCCAACTTAGGCTAGCGGGAGGGCTACCTTTGACAGATACGCAGTATTTT	few	TRBD2	TRBV4-1	TRBJ2-3
CASSLFNLAGGADTQYF	TGTGCCAGCAGCTTATTCAACCTAGCGGGAGGGGCAGATACGCAGTATTTT	NA	TRBD2	TRBV5-4	TRBJ2-3
CASSVGRQGYEQYF	TGTGCCAGCAGTGTGGGAAGACAGGGGTACGAGCAGTACTTC	NA	TRBD1	TRBV6-1	TRBJ2-7
CASSETTGGATQYF	TGTGCCAGCAGTGAGACGACAGGGGGGGCGACCCAGTACTTC	NA	TRBD1	TRBV6-1	TRBJ2-5